One sample yielded the 5 T cell receptor beta chains listed below, sequenced in a study of Graves' ophthalmopathy and Graves' hyperthyroidism. Amplified material comprised TCR beta CDR3 regions derived from RNA transcripts. HTBI primers were used in a first-round RT-PCR, which preceded a second-round multiplex PCR. Each CDR3 protein is one row after TCRdb ran MiXCR on the multiplex PCR reads. The table shows about 740,000 distinct CDR3 sequences, with 40% occurring only once. Sequencing used peripheral blood. The receptors shown here come from an adult man with Graves' ophthalmopathy.

V gene TRBV7-9 combines with J gene TRBJ1-4; a weak D match, TRBD1 (6 bases). The CDR3 is made up of 17 amino acids. Germline V gives CDR1 SEHNR, CDR2 FQNEAQ (reference sequence). Trimming took off 3 bases at V and 8 bases at J, with 22 bases between the two ends. This CDR3 reads CASSFQWDTPGDEKLFF. As DNA, the CDR3 is TGTGCCAGCAGCTTTCAATGGGACACCCCAGGAGACGAAAAACTGTTTTTT.

There are a few counts of this clonotype. The chain recombines TRBV25-1 with TRBJ2-2, with 9 bases aligning to TRBD1. From germline, CDR1 is MGHDK and CDR2 SYGVNS. This CDR3 is 15 amino acids long. The V segment lost 6 bases and the J segment 9 bases; nucleotides outside the gene matches: 11. CDR3 nucleotide sequence: TGTGCCAGCAGCCGCCAACAGGGGGCGGGTCGGGAGCTGTTTTTT. Protein product: CASSRQQGAGRELFF.

This clonotype appeared many times. The rearrangement links TRBV7-2 to TRBJ1-2, with 12 nucleotides matching TRBD1. The CDR3 totals 15 residues. In germline, CDR1 is SGHTA, CDR2 FQGNSA. J gave up 6 bases and V 5 bases, and 7 bases lay outside the gene matches. The CDR3 is CASSTGTGGEDGYTF. For the CDR3, the DNA is TGTGCCAGCAGCACGGGGACAGGGGGCGAGGATGGCTACACCTTC.

The chain couples TRBV3-1 to TRBJ1-1, with a weak D call TRBD1 (5 bases). The CDR3 runs to 15 residues. Germline V lookup: CDR1 LGHDT, CDR2 YNNKEL (reference sequence). The V end was cut by 0 bases, the J end by 1 base, with 9 bases between. The CDR3 DNA reads as TGTGCCAGCAGCCAAGACAACAGGCCGAACACTGAAGCTTTCTTT. The encoded protein is CASSQDNRPNTEAFF. Drawing the rest from reference TRBV3-1 and TRBJ1-1, the complete variable domain is DTAVSQTPKYLVTQMGNDKSIKCEQNLGHDTMYWYKQDSKKFLKIMFSYNNKELIINETVPNRFSPKSPDKAHLNLHINSLELGDSAVYFCASSQDNRPNTEAFFGQGTRLTVV.

This clonotype has at least ten counts. This rearrangement joins TRBV7-9 to TRBJ1-1; 7 nucleotides align to TRBD1. Trimming at V came to 5 bases and at J to 7 bases, leaving 10 bases not matched to a gene. Looked up from germline, CDR1 is SEHNR and CDR2 is FQNEAQ (reference sequence). The CDR3 length is 14 residues. The CDR3 sequence: CASSHRDRAFEAFF. The DNA of the CDR3 is TGTGCCAGCAGCCACCGCGACAGGGCTTTTGAAGCTTTCTTT. The entire variable domain, with the rest obtained from reference TRBV7-9 and TRBJ1-1, is as follows: DTGVSQNPRHKITKRGQNVTFRCDPISEHNRLYWYRQTLGQGPEFLTYFQNEAQLEKSRLLSDRFSAERPKGSFSTLEIQRTEQGDSAMYLCASSHRDRAFEAFFGQGTRLTVV.